This T cell receptor beta chain was identified during a study of blood T cells in healthy people across ages. The CDR3 loop spans 16 amino acids. In germline, CDR1 is SGHTA, CDR2 FQGNSA. V lost 2 bases to trimming and J lost 0 bases, with 11 bases between them. Together with a sample-barcoded 5' primer, a J-beta primer mix was included in a second PCR lasting about 7 to 12 cycles. TCRdb reprocessed the 5' RACE reads via MiXCR and lists one record per CDR3 protein. Of hundreds of thousands of distinct CDR3 sequences listed, about 30% are singletons. Study results and limitations: Roughly linear age-related decline in beta diversity appeared, significant by age around 38.

This clonotype appeared many times. Its antigen is as yet unknown. V and J are TRBV7-2 and TRBJ2-1; TRBD1 or TRBD2 may be the D gene (5 bases each). Sequences were obtained from blood. The receptor was isolated from an elderly woman in good health. Here the CDR3 DNA reads TGTGCCAGCAGCTTATCGGCAGGGAGCTCCTACAATGAGCAGTTCTTC. Translated, it gives CASSLSAGSSYNEQFF.